What follows describes a single T cell receptor (beta chain). The specificity of this receptor is unknown. No much larger clone is present one base from it, and per-base qualities are unavailable. CD8 naive samples were obtained by positive selection for CCR7 among CD45RO-negative cells, yielding a CD45RA+CCR7+ population from which TemRA cells were excluded. Donors were healthy HIV-negative adults with no recently reported acute infections or vaccinations. Only Caucasian adults living in Nashville, Tennessee, USA were represented among the donors. After blood collection by leukapheresis, PBMCs were isolated using Ficoll-Histopaque density gradient centrifugation and then cryopreserved in the vapor phase of liquid nitrogen. Purity and quantity of every magnetically sorted T cell population were checked by analytical flow cytometry. Genomic DNA was isolated from each sorted fraction and quantified by UV absorbance on a Nanodrop 2000c.

The sample is drawn from a study of shared clonotypes between healthy human individuals (dated by TCRdb to between 2020 and 2021). Looking at the study overall: The cohort comprised a couple of women and a few men aged 18 to 49 years. Per donor, three plates each were used for CD4 naive and CD4 memory, two for CD8 naive, and one for CD8 memory. To estimate repertoire size and how much clonotypes are shared between individuals, the study performed deep sequencing of blood TCR repertoires from five healthy adults. Libraries were prepared and TCR repertoires were sequenced by different laboratories using diverse techniques, in order to increase sequencing depth and limit assay-specific biases. Per donor, leukapheresis produced somewhere between about 0.94 and 9 billion PBMCs.

CDR1 and CDR2 were assigned from the germline V gene as MGHRA and YSYEKL. The CDR3 spans 14 residues, from the cysteine through the phenylalanine. Only CDR3 DNA remains: 42 bases, in frame from the first base. V drops 1 base and J drops 8 bases, leaving 12 bases in between. Overall results and qualifications from the work: Based on pairwise subsampling, the degree of clonotype sharing among donors was expected to be affected by sequencing depth. Larger estimated clonotype richness was generally found for naive subsets than for memory subsets. Sampling was restricted to blood, and TCR repertoires in tissues likely differ from the TCR repertoires found in blood. Compared with non-shared clonotypes, clonotypes shared by all four sorted-subset donors had higher generation probabilities. About 4.5% of naive CD4, 3.5% of naive CD8, around 2.3% of memory CD4, and 0.35% to 0.5% of memory CD8 clonotypes were shared across a few donors. Because the study included a small number of donors, the genetic and exposure-history diversity represented was limited. Even with the large sequencing depth, rarefaction of the sorted-subset datasets indicated that sequencing was incomplete.

Using the deep immunoSEQ assay, TCR CDR3 regions were amplified from genomic DNA by multiplex PCR. Extracted genomic DNA from each cell subset was distributed evenly across all wells of several immunoSEQ 96-well plates, and each plate was treated as a replicate. For sorted subsets, each replicate PCR was loaded with roughly 190 ng genomic DNA, equivalent to approximately 27,000 T cell genomes. The purified libraries were quantified using a Qubit 3.0 fluorometer, sized with a Bioanalyzer 2100, and then quantified again using the KAPA Library Quantification kit. Every immunoSEQ 96-well plate was sequenced on a dedicated single-read 150-cycle Illumina NextSeq 550 flow cell. From the authors' description of their analysis: Because the immunoSEQ output included only junctional sequences and no quality scores, the filtering could not be the same as the filtering used for full-length reads. Sequences were annotated with PyIR, a Python wrapper for IgBLAST v1.9, using IMGT germline references to assign V/J genes and CDR3. Reads with weak V/J assignments (E-value above 1e-6), missing CDR3, stop codons, out-of-frame junctions, or ambiguous translated residues were removed. V3J clonotypes were defined as sequences sharing the same inferred V gene, J gene, and CDR3 amino acid sequence. Percentage overlap between repertoires was calculated by dividing the number of shared unique clonotypes by the size of the smaller repertoire. Richness of each repertoire was evaluated using RTK rarefaction, the Chao1 estimator, and Recon v2.1 estimates of unobserved clonotypes. For all TCRbeta clonotypes obtained by the gDNA method from four donors, generation probabilities were computed with OLGA. The clones in this table, taken by TCRdb from immuneACCESS, are in-frame only. Not every clone is retained; where verified, under half of the shortfall comes from an unresolved V gene, and the cause of the rest is unknown. The DNA gave D and trimming, while V, J and clone size come from that table. In all, the sample holds 550,000 to 750,000 clones, and around 95% of those were seen once. The ten largest clonotypes hold over 0.09% of the sample.

The clonotype originates from a woman aged 30 to 39 in good health. Sequenced input: naive CD8+ T cells sorted from blood. According to the study, the label for this sample's cell subset or site signals: CD45RA+CCR7+. The chain joins TRBV4-1 to TRBJ2-1; the D gene is possibly TRBD1, with 6 bases matching. The sequenced DNA is TGCGCCAGCAGCCAAGGTAACAGGGCACATGAGCAGTTCTTC. It encodes CASSQGNRAHEQFF.